This T cell receptor beta chain was found in a study of T cell repertoires in cytomegalovirus infection. The overall study: Recently described HLA-C-restricted plus well-studied HLA-B-restricted CMV epitopes were used. Public TCR beta signatures indicated both CMV infection and matching HLA type. Study results and caveats: HLA-C-restricted CMV clonotypes gave the most frequent clonotype in two of eight donors.

In its sample, this clonotype ranks as medium-sized. Its antigen is unknown. TCRdb re-derived calls from the reads in MiXCR, one entry per CDR3 protein. The profile shows around 750,000 distinct CDR3 sequences, 30% to 35% of them singletons. J was trimmed by 7 bases and V by 0 bases; bases with no gene match: 11. The CDR3 extends over 16 amino acids. Germline CDR1 and CDR2: MGHRA and YSYEKL. Source: cultured CD8+ T cells from PBMCs, taken from culture after CMV antigen stimulation. The clonotype originates from a human donor in good health (CMV status not recorded). Some clones in this sample may be carry-over from other donors' samples. The chain combines TRBV4-1 with TRBJ1-1; 7 bases are shared with TRBD1. The CDR3 loop is CASSQDSGGGQDEAFF. The CDR3 DNA reads TGCGCCAGCAGCCAAGATTCCGGAGGGGGCCAAGATGAAGCTTTCTTT.